This is a list of T cell receptor beta chains from one sample in a study of blood T cell repertoires in COVID-19. Some clones are missing from TCRdb's copy, which holds only in-frame ones; the method was immunoSEQ multiplex PCR. The sample includes about 200,000 clones, roughly nine tenths of them seen just once. Sequenced input: peripheral blood. These receptors were collected from a woman in her 70s with acute or convalescent COVID-19. The CDR3 runs from the conserved cysteine through the conserved F or W. The order of the fields is V gene, D gene, CDR3 length, J gene, CDR3 protein. A D gene is named only where the DNA matches it firmly.

V gene: TRBV11-2; D gene: NA; CDR3 length: 14; J gene: TRBJ1-1; CDR3 protein: CASSLDEGDTEAFF
V gene: TRBV7-9; D gene: NA; CDR3 length: 14; J gene: TRBJ1-2; CDR3 protein: CASSFRGGNYGYTF
V gene: TRBV28; D gene: NA; CDR3 length: 14; J gene: TRBJ1-5; CDR3 protein: CASSSEQGHQPQHF
V gene: TRBV5-1; D gene: TRBD1; CDR3 length: 14; J gene: TRBJ2-7; CDR3 protein: CASSSGQRFHEQYF
V gene: TRBV6-5; D gene: NA; CDR3 length: 15; J gene: TRBJ1-5; CDR3 protein: CASSTRTGSGQPQHF
V gene: TRBV5-1; D gene: NA; CDR3 length: 14; J gene: TRBJ1-2; CDR3 protein: CASSPGAVNGGYTF
V gene: TRBV7-2; D gene: NA; CDR3 length: 15; J gene: TRBJ2-1; CDR3 protein: CASSFDSGTYNEQFF
V gene: TRBV6-2/TRBV6-3; D gene: TRBD2; CDR3 length: 17; J gene: TRBJ2-7; CDR3 protein: CASSPLGTSGGAYEQYF
V gene: TRBV12-3/TRBV12-4; D gene: NA; CDR3 length: 12; J gene: TRBJ1-1; CDR3 protein: CASSRGTGEAFF
V gene: TRBV5-8; D gene: NA; CDR3 length: 12; J gene: TRBJ1-2; CDR3 protein: CASSFQGGGYTF
V gene: TRBV19; D gene: TRBD1; CDR3 length: 16; J gene: TRBJ1-5; CDR3 protein: CASSIISGTVNQPQHF
V gene: TRBV7-8; D gene: NA; CDR3 length: 12; J gene: TRBJ2-5; CDR3 protein: CASSPTVETQYF
V gene: TRBV18; D gene: NA; CDR3 length: 16; J gene: TRBJ2-2; CDR3 protein: CASSPQAQGNTGELFF
V gene: TRBV5-1; D gene: NA; CDR3 length: 16; J gene: TRBJ1-4; CDR3 protein: CASSRGGAGAFEKLFF
V gene: TRBV7-6; D gene: NA; CDR3 length: 15; J gene: TRBJ1-6; CDR3 protein: CASSLREGKNSPLHF
V gene: TRBV28; D gene: NA; CDR3 length: 14; J gene: TRBJ1-5; CDR3 protein: CASRYEQGYQPQHF
V gene: TRBV12-5; D gene: TRBD2; CDR3 length: 16; J gene: TRBJ2-2; CDR3 protein: CASGLVRGSFTGELFF
V gene: TRBV19; D gene: NA; CDR3 length: 16; J gene: TRBJ1-1; CDR3 protein: CATVPSGHHMNTEAFF
V gene: TRBV7-2; D gene: TRBD2; CDR3 length: 13; J gene: TRBJ2-3; CDR3 protein: CASSGAGVDTQYF
V gene: TRBV29-1; D gene: NA; CDR3 length: 13; J gene: TRBJ1-1; CDR3 protein: CSVASGRDTEAFF
V gene: TRBV7-2; D gene: TRBD1; CDR3 length: 15; J gene: TRBJ2-1; CDR3 protein: CASSADRASYNEQFF
V gene: TRBV6-6; D gene: NA; CDR3 length: 15; J gene: TRBJ2-5; CDR3 protein: CASSDLWRGQETQYF
V gene: TRBV5-4; D gene: TRBD1; CDR3 length: 15; J gene: TRBJ1-2; CDR3 protein: CASSLVGTGSYGYTF
V gene: TRBV27; D gene: TRBD2; CDR3 length: 15; J gene: TRBJ2-1; CDR3 protein: CASGGRGGSYNEQFF
V gene: TRBV2; D gene: NA; CDR3 length: 13; J gene: TRBJ1-1; CDR3 protein: CASSAQGNTEAFF
V gene: TRBV18; D gene: NA; CDR3 length: 15; J gene: TRBJ1-4; CDR3 protein: CASSPMSVGNEKLFF
V gene: TRBV1; D gene: NA; CDR3 length: 16; J gene: TRBJ1-3; CDR3 protein: CTSSQAQTVYGNTIYF